This is a list of T cell receptor beta chains from one sample in a study of blood T cell repertoires in COVID-19. Repertoires were generated with immunoSEQ multiplex PCR, while TCRdb's copy carries only in-frame clones and drops some. The sample lists about 80,000 clones, about 91% seen once, with around 7% in the top ten. Material for sequencing was peripheral blood. The receptors derive from a woman over 75 with acute or convalescent COVID-19. CDR3s include the opening cysteine and the closing phenylalanine or tryptophan. D genes are given only for firm matches. A row's size may be missing; if present it is once, few, many or a size class.

D gene: NA
V gene: TRBV6-5
clone size: few
J gene: TRBJ2-5
CDR3 DNA: TGTGCCAGCAGTCTCCAAGAGACCCAGTACTTC
CDR3 protein: CASSLQETQYF

D gene: TRBD2
V gene: TRBV5-1
clone size: NA
J gene: TRBJ2-5
CDR3 DNA: TGCGCCAGCAGCCTTGGGACTACCCAAGAGACCCAGTACTTC
CDR3 protein: CASSLGTTQETQYF

D gene: TRBD1
V gene: TRBV11-2
clone size: NA
J gene: TRBJ2-7
CDR3 DNA: TGTGCCAGCAGCTTAGACCCCGGGACAGGGGGCTCCTACGAGCAGTACTTC
CDR3 protein: CASSLDPGTGGSYEQYF

D gene: NA
V gene: TRBV2
clone size: NA
J gene: TRBJ1-5
CDR3 DNA: TGTGCCAGCAGTAGGGGAATCAATCAGCCCCAGCATTTT
CDR3 protein: CASSRGINQPQHF

D gene: NA
V gene: TRBV11-2
clone size: NA
J gene: TRBJ2-1
CDR3 DNA: TGTGCCAGCAGCTCCGTCCGCTCCTACAATGAGCAGTTCTTC
CDR3 protein: CASSSVRSYNEQFF

D gene: NA
V gene: TRBV7-2
clone size: NA
J gene: TRBJ2-3
CDR3 DNA: TGTGCCAGCAGCTCCTTCTCACGGGACACAGATACGCAGTATTTT
CDR3 protein: CASSSFSRDTDTQYF

D gene: NA
V gene: TRBV6-1
clone size: once
J gene: TRBJ2-4
CDR3 DNA: TGTGCCAGCAGGGAAGGAGGAGTAGCCAAAAACATTCAGTACTTC
CDR3 protein: CASREGGVAKNIQYF

D gene: TRBD1
V gene: TRBV20-1
clone size: NA
J gene: TRBJ1-4
CDR3 DNA: TGCAGTGCCGCCGGGACAGGGAAGTTTTTT
CDR3 protein: CSAAGTGKFF

D gene: NA
V gene: TRBV7-2
clone size: NA
J gene: TRBJ1-2
CDR3 DNA: TGTGCCAGCAGCCAGAATTACTATGGCTACACCTTC
CDR3 protein: CASSQNYYGYTF

D gene: NA
V gene: TRBV7-8
clone size: NA
J gene: TRBJ2-2
CDR3 DNA: TGTGCCAGCAGCTCGTCAGAAGTCACCAACACCGGGGAGCTGTTTTTT
CDR3 protein: CASSSSEVTNTGELFF

D gene: TRBD2
V gene: TRBV9
clone size: NA
J gene: TRBJ2-7
CDR3 DNA: TGTGCCAGCAGCGCTGGGACTAGCGGGAGGCTATCCTACGAGCAGTACTTC
CDR3 protein: CASSAGTSGRLSYEQYF

D gene: NA
V gene: TRBV6-1
clone size: NA
J gene: TRBJ2-7
CDR3 DNA: TGTGCCAGCAGTGAAGCCGCAGGCAGTGTTCAGTACTTC
CDR3 protein: CASSEAAGSVQYF

D gene: TRBD1
V gene: TRBV5-1
clone size: NA
J gene: TRBJ1-2
CDR3 DNA: TGCGCCAGCAGCTTGGGGGACAGGGATGGCTACACCTTC
CDR3 protein: CASSLGDRDGYTF

D gene: NA
V gene: TRBV27
clone size: NA
J gene: TRBJ1-6
CDR3 DNA: TGTGCCAGCAGTTTTGTCGATAATTCACCCCTCCACTTT
CDR3 protein: CASSFVDNSPLHF

D gene: NA
V gene: TRBV5-1
clone size: NA
J gene: TRBJ2-7
CDR3 DNA: TGCGCCAGCAGCTTGAATGAGGTACCCCCCTACGAGCAGTACTTC
CDR3 protein: CASSLNEVPPYEQYF

D gene: TRBD2
V gene: TRBV7-2
clone size: NA
J gene: TRBJ2-1
CDR3 DNA: TGTGCCAGCAGCCCTGGGACTAGTACGTACAATGAGCAGTTCTTC
CDR3 protein: CASSPGTSTYNEQFF

D gene: NA
V gene: TRBV27
clone size: NA
J gene: TRBJ1-6
CDR3 DNA: TGTGCCAGCAGTTTATCGGAGAATTCACCCCTCCACTTT
CDR3 protein: CASSLSENSPLHF

D gene: NA
V gene: TRBV10-1
clone size: NA
J gene: TRBJ2-1
CDR3 DNA: TGCGCCAGCAGTGAGTCTGGGCGGGACTCCTACAATGAGCAGTTCTTC
CDR3 protein: CASSESGRDSYNEQFF